Following are 21 T cell receptor beta chains from one sample sequenced in a study of T-cell memory formation after mild COVID-19. From the 5' RACE reads, TCRdb called clonotypes with MiXCR, one entry per CDR3 protein. The sample holds about 340,000 distinct CDR3 sequences; 20% to 25% are singletons and the top ten take 21%. Sequencing was performed on PBMCs or a T cell subset sorted from them (not recorded which). Source of these receptors: a man younger than 30 who had mild COVID-19 (a few samples of this study predate the infection). Cell type and time point are not known.

This clonotype was detected only a few times. For the CDR3, the DNA is TGCGCCAGCAGCCCCACCTCCGTGGGGGGGCAAGAGACCCAGTACTTC. Translated, it gives CASSPTSVGGQETQYF. The chain has TRBV5-1 and TRBJ2-5; 7 nucleotides agree with TRBD2. V was clipped by 4 bases and J by 2 bases; unmatched bases: 11. This CDR3 contains 16 residues. From germline, CDR1 is SGHRS and CDR2 YFSETQ.

This clonotype was seen a few times. The chain recombines TRBV29-1 with TRBJ2-7, with 11 bases identical to TRBD2. J gave up 2 bases and V 0 bases, and 6 bases lay outside the gene matches. The CDR3 runs 16 residues. CDR1 SQVTM and CDR2 ANQGSEA come from the germline V gene. CDR3 sequence reads: CSVEDRNSGGAYEQYF. CDR3 bases: TGCAGCGTTGAAGATCGGAATAGCGGGGGGGCCTACGAGCAGTACTTC.

This clonotype was recorded a few times. The J gene is TRBJ2-1, the V gene TRBV4-1; 7 positions match TRBD2. The CDR3 runs 17 residues. Germline trimming cut 0 bases from V and 2 bases from J; bases unmatched to any gene: 7. Looked up from germline, CDR1 is MGHRA and CDR2 is YSYEKL. CDR3 nucleotides: TGCGCCAGCAGCCAAGATATGGGACTACGAACCTACAATGAGCAGTTCTTC. This gives the protein CASSQDMGLRTYNEQFF.

This clonotype was detected only once. The rearrangement uses TRBV7-8 and TRBJ2-3; D is possibly TRBD2 (7 bases). Per germline, CDR1 SGHVS and CDR2 FQNEAQ. CDR3 length: 15 amino acids. V lost 1 base, J lost 7 bases, and 15 bases lay in between. CDR3 DNA: TGTGCCAGCAGCTTAGGTGGGGGGGCGTTTTATACGCAGTATTTT. This gives the protein CASSLGGGAFYTQYF. The full variable domain, its missing parts supplied by reference TRBV7-8 and TRBJ2-3, is GAGVSQSPRYKVAKRGQDVALRCDPISGHVSLFWYQQALGQGPEFLTYFQNEAQLDKSGLPSDRFFAERPEGSVSTLKIQRTQQEDSAVYLCASSLGGGAFYTQYFGPGTRLTVL.

The chain employs TRBV4-1 and TRBJ2-1, with 7 nucleotides matching TRBD2. V was pared by 0 bases and J by 2 bases, with 7 bases of the junction left unmatched. The CDR3 is 17 residues long. The V gene's germline CDR1 is MGHRA and CDR2 YSYEKL. In nucleotides, the CDR3 is TGCGCCAGCAGCCAAGAATCTGGGGACTACCCCTACAATGAGCAGTTCTTC. This encodes CASSQESGDYPYNEQFF.

The chain joins TRBV18 to TRBJ2-7; D is undetermined. Trimming left V 3 bases short and J 3 bases short, with 9 bases between. The length of the CDR3 is 13 residues. Germline loops: CDR1 KGHSH, CDR2 LQKENI. The CDR3 region is CASSPTTDYEQYF. The CDR3 DNA sequence: TGTGCCAGCTCACCCACAACAGACTACGAGCAGTACTTC.

This chain connects TRBV29-1 to TRBJ2-7; 11 bases align to TRBD1. Germline CDR1 SQVTM, CDR2 ANQGSEA. The CDR3 runs to 14 residues. V lost 6 bases and J lost 5; bases outside the gene matches: 9. The CDR3 protein is CSVLDRGLFDEQYF. CDR3 in DNA: TGCAGCGTCTTGGACAGGGGGCTTTTTGACGAGCAGTACTTC.

This clonotype has just a few counts. The rearrangement links TRBV7-2 to TRBJ2-5, with D maybe TRBD1 (5 bases). The germline V and J ends were trimmed by 5 bases and 5 bases, with 18 bases remaining between them. From germline, CDR1 is SGHTA and CDR2 FQGNSA. This CDR3 has 15 amino acids. The DNA of the CDR3 is TGTGCCAGCAGCCCGCGGACACAGCTATGGGAGACCCAGTACTTC. This encodes CASSPRTQLWETQYF. Full variable domain (outside the CDR3, taken from reference TRBV7-2 and TRBJ2-5): GAGVSQSPSNKVTEKGKDVELRCDPISGHTALYWYRQSLGQGLEFLIYFQGNSAPDKSGLPSDRFSAERTGGSVSTLTIQRTQQEDSAVYLCASSPRTQLWETQYFGPGTRLLVL.

The rearrangement links TRBV12-3 or TRBV12-4 to TRBJ1-2; D unresolved. CDR3 size: 13 residues. The V end lost 4 bases, the J end lost 4 bases, and 10 bases lay between the germline ends. The CDR3 region has the DNA TGTGCCAGCAGTTGGCGGATCCCCTATGGCTACACCTTC. It encodes CASSWRIPYGYTF.

V is TRBV20-1 and J is TRBJ2-4; TRBD2 agrees at 8 bases. V lost 2 bases to trimming and J lost 1 base; unmatched junction nucleotides: 1. Looked up from germline, CDR1 is DFQATT and CDR2 is SNEGSKA (reference sequence). The CDR3 extends over 14 amino acids. The CDR3 here is CSARIAGAKNIQYF. DNA for the CDR3: TGCAGTGCTAGAATAGCGGGGGCCAAAAACATTCAGTACTTC.

The chain joins TRBV6-5 to TRBJ2-4, with 13 bases identical to TRBD2. This CDR3 spans 15 amino acids. V gave up 5 bases and J gave up 7 bases; unmatched junction bases: 5. CDR1 MNHEY and CDR2 SVGAGI come from the germline V gene. CDR3 protein: CASSPGLAGPNIQYF. CDR3 in DNA: TGTGCCAGCAGTCCGGGACTAGCGGGGCCCAACATTCAGTACTTC.

There are a few counts of this clonotype. CDR3 bases: TGTGCCAGCAGATCCCGGGCCCCCCAGCGTTGGGCCAACGTCCTGACTTTC. This gives the protein CASRSRAPQRWANVLTF. The rearrangement joins TRBV6-2 or TRBV6-3 to TRBJ2-6; no clear D gene. The V end lost 6 bases, the J end lost 5 bases, and 20 bases lay between the germline ends. The CDR3 consists of 17 residues. The germline V gene encodes CDR1 MNHEY and CDR2 SVGEGT.

In nucleotides, the CDR3 is TGTGCCAGCAGCTCGTTATCAGGGATCACTGAAGCTTTCTTT. Translation gives CASSSLSGITEAFF. The chain combines TRBV7-9 with TRBJ1-1; maybe TRBD1 (5 bases). Germline-derived CDR1 and CDR2 are SEHNR and FQNEAQ (reference sequence). Trimming shortened V by 4 bases and J by 4 bases, and 13 bases separated the two germline ends. The CDR3 consists of 14 residues.

In DNA form, the CDR3 reads TGCGCCAGCAGCTTCCGGGGGACGAACACTGAAGCTTTCTTT. It encodes CASSFRGTNTEAFF. The rearrangement uses TRBV5-1 and TRBJ1-1; possibly TRBD1 for D (5 bases). CDR1 and CDR2 (germline): SGHRS, YFSETQ. The V end was cut by 2 bases, the J end by 1 base, with 9 bases between. This CDR3 contains 14 residues.

This chain connects TRBV28 to TRBJ2-7; 8 bases map to TRBD1. With 6 bases clipped from V and 5 bases from J, the junction kept 9 bases outside the gene matches. Germline lookup yields CDR1 MDHEN and CDR2 SYDVKM. This CDR3 region has 14 residues. The CDR3 coding sequence is TGTGCCAGCAGCCCCGGCGGACAGGGTAACGAGCAGTACTTC. This codes for CASSPGGQGNEQYF. Variable domain in full (rest from reference TRBV28 and TRBJ2-7): DVKVTQSSRYLVKRTGEKVFLECVQDMDHENMFWYRQDPGLGLRLIYFSYDVKMKEKGDIPEGYSVSREKKERFSLILESASTNQTSMYLCASSPGGQGNEQYFGPGTRLTVT.

The table lists this clonotype with a few counts. The genes are TRBV7-2 and TRBJ2-7, with 10 bases matching TRBD2. The germline V gene encodes CDR1 SGHTA and CDR2 FQGNSA. The CDR3 extends over 13 amino acids. Trimming removed 3 bases from V and 5 bases from J; junction bases left unmatched: 1. CDR3 sequence: CASSLTSGHEQYF. DNA of the CDR3: TGTGCCAGCAGCTTGACTAGCGGGCACGAGCAGTACTTC.

The chain recombines TRBV20-1 with TRBJ2-1; TRBD2 matches at 9 bases. The junction had 5 bases not matched to a gene; V was cut back by 1 base and J by 4 bases. The germline CDR1 and CDR2 sequences are DFQATT and SNEGSKA (reference sequence). The CDR3 is made up of 15 amino acids. The CDR3 loop is CSARGWRGGYNEQFF. The CDR3 nucleotides are TGCAGTGCTAGAGGGTGGCGGGGGGGATACAATGAGCAGTTCTTC.

This clonotype was seen a handful of times. The rearrangement links TRBV12-3 or TRBV12-4 to TRBJ2-7, with D unclear. V was pared by 2 bases and J by 2 bases, with 10 bases between. CDR3 size: 14 residues. The DNA for the CDR3 is TGTGCCAGCAGTTTATCGACGGTTACCTACGAGCAGTACTTC. It translates to CASSLSTVTYEQYF.

The chain uses TRBV18 and TRBJ2-7, with D perhaps assigned TRBD1 or TRBD2 (5 bases each). Germline lookup yields CDR1 KGHSH and CDR2 LQKENI. Deletions cut 1 base from V and 0 bases from J, with 10 bases between. CDR3 length equals 15 residues. For the CDR3, the DNA is TGTGCCAGCTCACCACGTGTGGGGACCTCCTACGAGCAGTACTTC. This translates into CASSPRVGTSYEQYF.

This clonotype was detected many times. V and J are TRBV5-1 and TRBJ1-5, with D possibly TRBD1 on 5 matching bases. Germline-derived CDR1 and CDR2 are SGHRS and YFSETQ. This CDR3 region has 14 residues. Trimming took off 4 bases at V and 1 base at J, with 9 bases between the two ends. The CDR3 reads CASSPGGSNQPQHF. The DNA of the CDR3 is TGCGCCAGCAGCCCGGGGGGGAGCAATCAGCCCCAGCATTTT.

The sample holds a few counts of this clonotype. This chain connects TRBV29-1 to TRBJ2-1; 7 positions match TRBD1. V gave up 7 bases and J gave up 0 bases; unmatched junction bases: 6. The CDR3 covers 14 residues. The germline gives CDR1 SQVTM, CDR2 ANQGSEA. The DNA for the CDR3 is TGCAGCGGCCATACAGGGGCCTCCTACAATGAGCAGTTCTTC. The encoded protein is CSGHTGASYNEQFF.